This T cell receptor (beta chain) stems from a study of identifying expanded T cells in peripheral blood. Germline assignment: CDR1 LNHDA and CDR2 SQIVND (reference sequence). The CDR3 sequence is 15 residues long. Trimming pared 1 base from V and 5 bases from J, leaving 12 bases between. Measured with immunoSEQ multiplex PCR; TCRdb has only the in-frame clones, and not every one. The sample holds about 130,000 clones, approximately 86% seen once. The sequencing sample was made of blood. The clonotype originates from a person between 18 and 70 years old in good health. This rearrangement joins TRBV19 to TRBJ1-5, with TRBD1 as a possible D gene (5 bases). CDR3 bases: TGTGCCAGTAGTATAGCTGGCAGGGAGGATCAGCCCCAGCATTTT. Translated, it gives CASSIAGREDQPQHF.